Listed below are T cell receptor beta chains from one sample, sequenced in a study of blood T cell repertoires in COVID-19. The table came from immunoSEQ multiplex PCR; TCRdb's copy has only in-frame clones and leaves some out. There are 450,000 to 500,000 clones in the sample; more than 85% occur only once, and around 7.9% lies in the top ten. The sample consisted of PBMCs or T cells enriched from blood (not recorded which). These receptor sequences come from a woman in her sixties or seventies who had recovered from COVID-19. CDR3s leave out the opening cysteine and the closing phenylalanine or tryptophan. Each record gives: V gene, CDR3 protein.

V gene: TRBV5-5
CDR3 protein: ASSFRGRSPLH

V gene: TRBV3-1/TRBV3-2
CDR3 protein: ASSHPRGGAPDGTQY

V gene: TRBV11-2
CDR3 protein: ASSLDGTSVNTQY

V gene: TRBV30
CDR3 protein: AWSPGQGNEKLF

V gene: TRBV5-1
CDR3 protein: ASSWHRVSKLDEQF

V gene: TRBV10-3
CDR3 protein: AISDQVSMGPGELF

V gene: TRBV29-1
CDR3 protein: SVWTGSEGNTIY

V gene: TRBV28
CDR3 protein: ASREENTEAF

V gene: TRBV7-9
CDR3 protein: ASSFFNGDIRGNQPQH

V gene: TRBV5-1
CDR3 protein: ASSTGGRGNTIY

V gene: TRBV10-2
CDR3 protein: ASSESGLAGANTGELF

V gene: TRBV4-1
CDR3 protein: ASSQVSGRTNEKLF

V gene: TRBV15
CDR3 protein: ATSLDRSGRRAF

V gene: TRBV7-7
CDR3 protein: ASSFLGQGEKLF

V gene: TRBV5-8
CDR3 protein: ASSWRTGRTGELF

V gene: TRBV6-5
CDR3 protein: ATRTSYEQY

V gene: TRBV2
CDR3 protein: ASSVGQLSNQPQH

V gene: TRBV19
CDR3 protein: ASSIFAGGRGEQF

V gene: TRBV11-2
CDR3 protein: ASSSTGNTIY

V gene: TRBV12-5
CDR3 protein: ASGVAGGRYEQY

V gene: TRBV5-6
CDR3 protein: ASSLEGRANPLAKNIQY

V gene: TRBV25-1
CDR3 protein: ASSDWTGSNSPLH

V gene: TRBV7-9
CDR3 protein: ASSYYEGTGYNEQF

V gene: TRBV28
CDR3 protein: ASTQGVSNQPQH

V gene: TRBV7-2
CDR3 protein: ASSLYGGRDQPQH

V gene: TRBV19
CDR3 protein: ASSPRWGYTGHSGANVLT

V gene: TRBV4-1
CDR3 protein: ASSHPGQGATDTQY

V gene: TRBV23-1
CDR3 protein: ASTSRIVTGVETQY

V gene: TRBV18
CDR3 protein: ASSPGSTPQH

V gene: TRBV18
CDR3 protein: ASSPTEGHEYNEQF

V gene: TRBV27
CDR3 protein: ASSSTSQFSLYNEQF

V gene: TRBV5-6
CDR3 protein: ASSSLTGDLSTDTQY